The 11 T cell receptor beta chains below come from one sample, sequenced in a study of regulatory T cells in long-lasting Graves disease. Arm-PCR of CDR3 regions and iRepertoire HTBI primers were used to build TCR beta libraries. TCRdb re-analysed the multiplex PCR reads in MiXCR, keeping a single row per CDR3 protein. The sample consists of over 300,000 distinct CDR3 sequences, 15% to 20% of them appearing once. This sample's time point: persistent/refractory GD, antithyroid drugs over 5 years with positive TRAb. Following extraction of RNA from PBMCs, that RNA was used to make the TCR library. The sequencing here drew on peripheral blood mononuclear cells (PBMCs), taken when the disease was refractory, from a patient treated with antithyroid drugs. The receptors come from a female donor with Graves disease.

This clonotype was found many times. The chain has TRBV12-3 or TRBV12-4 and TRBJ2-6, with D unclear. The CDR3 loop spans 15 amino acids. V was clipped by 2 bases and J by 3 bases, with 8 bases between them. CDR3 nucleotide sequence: TGTGCCAGCAGTTTACTGCGGCATGGGGCCAACGTCCTGACTTTC. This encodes CASSLLRHGANVLTF.

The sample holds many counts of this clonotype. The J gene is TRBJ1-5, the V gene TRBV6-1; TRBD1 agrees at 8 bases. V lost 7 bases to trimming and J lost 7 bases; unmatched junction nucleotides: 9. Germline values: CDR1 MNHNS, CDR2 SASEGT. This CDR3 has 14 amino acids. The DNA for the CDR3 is TGTGCCAGCACAGGACAGGGAGGGAAACAGCCCCAGCATTTT. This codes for CASTGQGGKQPQHF.

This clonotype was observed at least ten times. CDR3 region: CSALTGSGFTEAFF. The CDR3 DNA is TGCAGCGCCCTAACGGGTTCTGGGTTCACTGAAGCTTTCTTT. The chain joins TRBV29-1 to TRBJ1-1; D call uncertain. This CDR3 contains 14 residues. The V gene lost 7 bases and the J gene lost 4 bases, with 19 bases spanning the gap. Germline values: CDR1 SQVTM, CDR2 ANQGSEA.

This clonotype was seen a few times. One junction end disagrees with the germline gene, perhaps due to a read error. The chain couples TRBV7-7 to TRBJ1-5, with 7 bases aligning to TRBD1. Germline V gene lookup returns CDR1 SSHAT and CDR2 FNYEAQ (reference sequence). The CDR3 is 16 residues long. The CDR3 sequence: CASSLEQGDVNQPQHF. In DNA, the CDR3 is TGTGCTAGCAGCTTAGAGCAGGGGGACGTCAATCAGCCCCAGCATTTT.

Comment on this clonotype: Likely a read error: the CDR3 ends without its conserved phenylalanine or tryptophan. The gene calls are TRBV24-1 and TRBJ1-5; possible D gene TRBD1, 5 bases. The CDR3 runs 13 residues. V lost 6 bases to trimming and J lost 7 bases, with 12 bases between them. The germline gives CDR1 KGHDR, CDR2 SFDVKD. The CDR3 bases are TGTGCCACCAGTAGGGGCGGAACGCAGCCCCAGCATCTT. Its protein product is CATSRGGTQPQHL.

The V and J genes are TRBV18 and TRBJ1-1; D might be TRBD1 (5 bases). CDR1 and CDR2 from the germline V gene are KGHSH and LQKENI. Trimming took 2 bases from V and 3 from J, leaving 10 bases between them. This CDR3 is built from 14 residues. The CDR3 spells CASSPDSGYTEAFF. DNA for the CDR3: TGTGCCAGCTCACCAGACAGCGGATACACTGAAGCTTTCTTT.

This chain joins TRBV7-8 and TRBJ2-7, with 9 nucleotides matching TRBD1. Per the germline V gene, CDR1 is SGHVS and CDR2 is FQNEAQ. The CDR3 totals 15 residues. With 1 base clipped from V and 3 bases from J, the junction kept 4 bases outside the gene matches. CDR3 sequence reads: CASSLGGTGNYEQYF. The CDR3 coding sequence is TGTGCCAGCAGCTTAGGAGGGACAGGGAACTACGAGCAGTACTTC.

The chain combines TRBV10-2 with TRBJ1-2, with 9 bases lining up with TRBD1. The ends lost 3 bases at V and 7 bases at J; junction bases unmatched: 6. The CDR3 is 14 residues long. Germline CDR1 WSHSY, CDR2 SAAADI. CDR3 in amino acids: CASSELDRGVGYTF. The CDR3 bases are TGCGCCAGCAGTGAACTAGACAGGGGGGTTGGCTACACCTTC.

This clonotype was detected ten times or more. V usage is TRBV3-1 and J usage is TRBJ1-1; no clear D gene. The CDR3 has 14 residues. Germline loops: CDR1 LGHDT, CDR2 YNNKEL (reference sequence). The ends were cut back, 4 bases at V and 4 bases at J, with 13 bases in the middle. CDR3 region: CASSPRGSTTEAFF. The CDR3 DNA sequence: TGTGCCAGCAGCCCGCGTGGTTCGACCACTGAAGCTTTCTTT.

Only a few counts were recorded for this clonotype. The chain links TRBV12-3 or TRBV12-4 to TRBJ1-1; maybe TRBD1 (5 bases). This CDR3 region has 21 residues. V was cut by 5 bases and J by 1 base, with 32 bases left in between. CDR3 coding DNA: TGTGCCAGCAGTCCCCCCGCGCGGACAAGGGCGGAGCGGGATACGAACACTGAAGCTTTCTTT. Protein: CASSPPARTRAERDTNTEAFF.

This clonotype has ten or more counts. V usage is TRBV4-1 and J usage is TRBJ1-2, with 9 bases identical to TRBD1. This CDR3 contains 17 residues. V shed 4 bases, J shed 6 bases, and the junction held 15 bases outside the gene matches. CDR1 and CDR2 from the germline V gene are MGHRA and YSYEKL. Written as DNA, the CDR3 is TGCGCCAGCAGCCTCCTAACCCTGGACAGGGGCCGGGATGGCTACACCTTC. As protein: CASSLLTLDRGRDGYTF.